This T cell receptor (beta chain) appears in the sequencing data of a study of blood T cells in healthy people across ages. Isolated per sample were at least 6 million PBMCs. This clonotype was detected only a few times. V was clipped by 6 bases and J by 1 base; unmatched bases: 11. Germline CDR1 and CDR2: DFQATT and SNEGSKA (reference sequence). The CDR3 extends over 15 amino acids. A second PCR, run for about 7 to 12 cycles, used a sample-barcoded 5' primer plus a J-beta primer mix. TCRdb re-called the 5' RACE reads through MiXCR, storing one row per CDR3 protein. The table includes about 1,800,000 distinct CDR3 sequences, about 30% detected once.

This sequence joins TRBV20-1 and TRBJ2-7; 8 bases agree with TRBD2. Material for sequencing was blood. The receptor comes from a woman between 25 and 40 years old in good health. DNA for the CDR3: TGCAGTGCGTCCGTCGCCCAGCGGGGGTCCTACGAGCAGTACTTC. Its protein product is CSASVAQRGSYEQYF.